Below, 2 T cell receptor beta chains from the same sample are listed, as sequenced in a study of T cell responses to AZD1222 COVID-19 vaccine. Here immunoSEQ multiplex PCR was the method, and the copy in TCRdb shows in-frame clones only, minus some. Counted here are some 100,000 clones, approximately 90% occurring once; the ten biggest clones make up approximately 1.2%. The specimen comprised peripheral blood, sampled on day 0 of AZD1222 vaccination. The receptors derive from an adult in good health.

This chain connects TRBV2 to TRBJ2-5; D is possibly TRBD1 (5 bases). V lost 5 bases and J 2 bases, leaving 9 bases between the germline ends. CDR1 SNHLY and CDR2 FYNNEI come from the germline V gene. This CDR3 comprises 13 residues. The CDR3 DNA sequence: TGTGCCAGCAGTTCGACAGTGCAAGAGACCCAGTACTTC. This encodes CASSSTVQETQYF.

CDR3: CASSLGSAQHF. CDR3 bases: TGTGCCAGCAGTTTAGGATCAGCCCAGCATTTT. The chain recombines TRBV12-3 or TRBV12-4 with TRBJ1-5; the D is unclear. The V gene lost 1 base and the J gene lost 11 bases, with 6 bases spanning the gap. The CDR3 length is 11 residues.